The rows below give T cell receptor beta chains drawn from one sample of a study of blood T cell repertoires in COVID-19. The assay was immunoSEQ multiplex PCR, and TCRdb's table has in-frame clones only and misses some. The sample holds under 150,000 clones, roughly 90% seen once. The sample comprised PBMCs or T cells enriched from blood (not recorded which). The receptors here all came from a woman under 40 with acute COVID-19. CDR3s include the opening cysteine and the closing phenylalanine or tryptophan.

j_call: TRBJ2-7
v_call: TRBV15
cdr3_aa: CATSITGAYEQYF

j_call: TRBJ2-7
v_call: TRBV5-1
cdr3_aa: CASSPQGLAGGSYEQYF

j_call: TRBJ2-7
v_call: TRBV3-1/TRBV3-2
cdr3_aa: CASSQSGSSGKEQYF

j_call: TRBJ1-5
v_call: TRBV4-1
cdr3_aa: CASSLVVTEDSNQPQHF

j_call: TRBJ1-1
v_call: TRBV15
cdr3_aa: CATSRTGALNTEAFF

j_call: TRBJ2-6
v_call: TRBV11-2
cdr3_aa: CASSLVPLPGANVLTF

j_call: TRBJ2-2
v_call: TRBV7-3
cdr3_aa: CASSPRDSYTGELFF

j_call: TRBJ1-6
v_call: TRBV6-6
cdr3_aa: CASSLMTGSNSPLHF

j_call: TRBJ2-7
v_call: TRBV28
cdr3_aa: CASGRGEQYF

j_call: TRBJ2-5
v_call: TRBV6-5
cdr3_aa: CASSTIGTGEETQYF

j_call: TRBJ1-2
v_call: TRBV6-2/TRBV6-3
cdr3_aa: CASSSLLQGDYGYTF

j_call: TRBJ1-1
v_call: TRBV11-2
cdr3_aa: CASTKGRGTRSEAFF

j_call: TRBJ2-7
v_call: TRBV2
cdr3_aa: CASSETGPYEQYF

j_call: TRBJ2-7
v_call: TRBV20-1
cdr3_aa: CSASRAGSYEQYF

j_call: TRBJ2-1
v_call: TRBV28
cdr3_aa: CASSPTPGTSGSNEQFF

j_call: TRBJ1-1
v_call: TRBV30
cdr3_aa: CAWSVRLGAEAFF

j_call: TRBJ2-7
v_call: TRBV4-3
cdr3_aa: CASSQDPSGQGDEQYF

j_call: TRBJ1-6
v_call: TRBV3-1/TRBV3-2
cdr3_aa: CASSQDWGEQGPFSPLHF

j_call: TRBJ1-5
v_call: TRBV2
cdr3_aa: CASRITGGNNQPQHF

j_call: TRBJ2-2
v_call: TRBV19
cdr3_aa: CASSPRPATSGSAGELFF

j_call: TRBJ2-7
v_call: TRBV7-2
cdr3_aa: CASMKREAPYEQYF

j_call: TRBJ1-2
v_call: TRBV29-1
cdr3_aa: CSVVNTDPYGYTF